This T cell receptor beta chain comes out of a study of blood T cells in healthy people across ages. Combining a sample-barcoded 5' primer with a J-beta primer mix, a second PCR ran for roughly 6 to 12 cycles. Each CDR3 protein gets one entry after TCRdb re-called the 5' RACE reads with MiXCR. The sample lists some 1.4 million distinct CDR3 sequences, approximately 40% occurring once. Germline CDR1 and CDR2: WNHNN and SYGVQD (reference sequence). CDR3 length: 15 residues. The V and J ends lost 4 bases and 6 bases, in that order; junction bases with no gene match: 3. The rearrangement joins TRBV10-1 to TRBJ2-3; TRBD2 matches at 14 bases. The receptor was isolated from a woman aged 18 to 35 in good health. Sequenced input: blood. This chain's CDR3 is CASSGGLAGGDTQYF. The CDR3 coding sequence is TGCGCCAGCAGTGGCGGACTAGCGGGAGGTGATACGCAGTATTTT.